Included here is one T cell receptor beta chain sequence, with context. CDR1 SEHNR and CDR2 FQNEAQ come from the germline V gene (reference sequence). The CDR3 is 15 residues long. After removal of 2 bases from V and 5 bases from J, the junction contained 6 bases not matched to a gene. This specimen belongs to a study of blood T cells in healthy people across ages. It was with a sample-barcoded 5' primer and a J-beta primer mix that a second PCR of roughly 7 to 12 cycles was run. TCRdb re-derived calls from the 5' RACE reads in MiXCR, one entry per CDR3 protein. The sample lists roughly 1.5 million distinct CDR3 sequences, approximately 43% occurring once.

The sequence came from a young woman in good health. The chain recombines TRBV7-9 with TRBJ2-1; 7 bases line up with TRBD2. The sequenced sample consisted of blood. DNA for the CDR3: TGTGCCAGCAGCTTAATGGGGCTAGCGGACAATGAGCAGTTCTTC. Translated: CASSLMGLADNEQFF.